The 6 T cell receptor beta chains in this list originate from one sample, sequenced in a study of identifying expanded T cells in peripheral blood. Assay: immunoSEQ multiplex PCR; the TCRdb copy retains only in-frame clones and omits some. The sample contains some 100,000 clones, around 88% of which appear only once. The sample taken for sequencing was blood. These receptors were collected from a person aged 18-70 years in good health.

The chain links TRBV7-2 to TRBJ2-5; a possible D gene is TRBD1 (5 bases). This CDR3 region has 12 residues. CDR1 and CDR2 from the germline V gene are SGHTA and FQGNSA. The germline V and J ends were trimmed by 6 bases and 5 bases, with 10 bases remaining between them. The CDR3 spells CASSPNRETQYF. The CDR3 nucleotides read TGTGCCAGCAGTCCCAACAGGGAGACCCAGTACTTC.

This rearrangement joins TRBV12-5 to TRBJ2-3; 8 bases are shared with TRBD1. The CDR3 consists of 19 residues. Germline CDR1 is LGHNT and CDR2 is FRNRAP. The ends lost 0 bases at V and 2 bases at J; junction bases unmatched: 13. The chain's CDR3 is CASGLVPDGTGYDTDTQYF. In DNA form, the CDR3 reads TGTGCTAGTGGTTTGGTACCGGACGGGACAGGCTATGACACAGATACGCAGTATTTT.

The chain combines TRBV5-1 with TRBJ1-3; 7 nucleotides match TRBD1. The CDR3 is 16 amino acids. The V and J ends lost 0 bases and 1 base, in that order; junction bases with no gene match: 4. Germline lookup yields CDR1 SGHRS and CDR2 YFSETQ. The DNA of the CDR3 is TGCGCCAGCAGCTTGGCCCCGACAGGGTCTGGAAACACCATATATTTT. Its translation: CASSLAPTGSGNTIYF.

V gene TRBV19 combines with J gene TRBJ2-2; D unresolved. Trimming left V 5 bases short and J 2 bases short, with 6 bases between. Germline lookup yields CDR1 LNHDA and CDR2 SQIVND (reference sequence). The CDR3 length is 13 residues. CDR3 protein: CASSHLNTGELFF. In DNA form, the CDR3 reads TGTGCCAGTAGTCACCTAAACACCGGGGAGCTGTTTTTT.

The chain couples TRBV7-2 to TRBJ2-7, with D perhaps matching TRBD1 or TRBD2 (5 bases each). V was clipped by 1 base and J by 3 bases, with 13 bases between them. CDR1 is SGHTA and CDR2 is FQGNSA in the germline V gene. CDR3 size: 15 residues. The CDR3 sequence is CASSLGGVPLYEQYF. The CDR3 nucleotides read TGTGCCAGCAGCTTAGGAGGGGTTCCACTCTACGAGCAGTACTTC.

The chain has TRBV19 and TRBJ1-5, with D hard to call. The CDR3 runs 14 residues. Germline CDR1 and CDR2: LNHDA and SQIVND (reference sequence). Trimming pared 5 bases from V and 2 bases from J, leaving 10 bases between. This CDR3 is CASSFPIGNQPQHF. The CDR3 DNA follows: TGTGCCAGTAGTTTCCCCATCGGCAATCAGCCCCAGCATTTT.